This T cell receptor (beta chain) was retrieved from a study of blood T cell repertoires in COVID-19. TCRdb's copy holds only in-frame clones and misses some; the assay was immunoSEQ multiplex PCR. The sample contains fewer than 400,000 clones, 75% to 90% of which appear only once. The CDR3 runs to 15 residues. The junction had 9 bases not matched to a gene; V was cut back by 5 bases and J by 5 bases. In germline, CDR1 is MNHEY, CDR2 SVGAGI. Sequenced: peripheral blood. The sequence was obtained from a woman aged 25 to 45 with COVID-19, enrolled during active disease. This rearrangement joins TRBV6-5 to TRBJ2-7; 10 bases agree with TRBD1. The CDR3 loop is CASSPTTGGYHEQYF. The DNA of the CDR3 is TGTGCCAGCAGTCCAACGACAGGGGGCTACCACGAGCAGTACTTC.